The 15 T cell receptor beta chains reported below all come from one sample, sequenced in a study of cytomegalovirus exposure and HLA in healthy donors. A multiplex PCR was run with 60 Vbeta primers and 13 Jbeta primers. Sequencing was performed with immunoSEQ multiplex PCR; in TCRdb, only in-frame clones are kept and a portion is missing. The table includes 150,000 to 180,000 clones, 70% to 90% detected once. The sequencing sample was made of PBMCs. These receptors all stem from a woman in her thirties or forties in good health and CMV-seropositive.

This clone was observed a handful of times. CDR3 bases: TGTGCCAGCGCGCCGGGACTAGTGTCCTATGAGCAGTTCTTC. Its protein product is CASAPGLVSYEQFF. The chain joins TRBV28 to TRBJ2-1; 8 nucleotides agree with TRBD2. CDR1 and CDR2 (germline): MDHEN, SYDVKM. This CDR3 is built from 14 residues. V shed 8 bases and J 8 bases; nucleotides not matched to a gene: 11.

The chain carries TRBV11-3 and TRBJ2-1, with D possibly being TRBD2 (5 bases). The CDR3 runs to 16 residues. CDR1 and CDR2 from the germline V gene are SGHNT and YENEEA. V was shortened by 1 base and J by 8 bases, with 18 bases between the two germline ends. The CDR3 protein is CASSLGGLSSVDEQFF. In nucleotides, the CDR3 is TGTGCCAGCAGCTTAGGAGGACTCTCCAGTGTCGATGAGCAGTTCTTC.

The chain links TRBV5-6 to TRBJ2-7, with 7 bases matching TRBD2. The CDR3 spans 15 residues. Germline loops: CDR1 SGHDT, CDR2 YYEEEE. Trimming removed 4 bases from V and 6 bases from J; junction bases left unmatched: 13. The CDR3 protein is CASSRGMAGAREQYF. In nucleotides, the CDR3 is TGTGCCAGCAGCCGGGGAATGGCGGGAGCTCGCGAGCAGTACTTC.

J is TRBJ2-7 and V is TRBV25-1; 10 bases agree with TRBD1. V was clipped by 8 bases and J by 4 bases; unmatched bases: 11. Germline CDR1 is MGHDK and CDR2 is SYGVNS. The CDR3 runs 15 residues. The CDR3 nucleotides are TGTGCCAGCGGTAACCCAGGGACAGGGGTTTACGAGCAGTACTTC. This encodes CASGNPGTGVYEQYF.

This clone was counted only a few times. The V and J genes are TRBV14 and TRBJ2-1; no clear D. The CDR3 contains 12 residues. V lost 1 base and J 8 bases, leaving 6 bases between the germline ends. Germline V CDR1 and CDR2: SGHDN, FVKESK. The CDR3 sequence: CASSQVLYEQFF. The CDR3 DNA follows: TGTGCCAGCAGCCAAGTCCTTTATGAGCAGTTCTTC.

The chain recombines TRBV5-1 with TRBJ2-7, with 8 bases identical to TRBD2. Germline values: CDR1 SGHRS, CDR2 YFSETQ. Losses at the gene ends were 3 bases for V and 3 bases for J; bases not matched to a gene: 14. This CDR3 has 17 residues. In DNA, the CDR3 is TGCGCCAGCAGCTCCGGGGCGGGGGGACTGTCCTTCTACGAGCAGTACTTC. Its protein is CASSSGAGGLSFYEQYF.

This chain connects TRBV2 to TRBJ2-7, with a weak D call TRBD2 (6 bases). Germline CDR1 is SNHLY and CDR2 is FYNNEI. The CDR3 has 15 residues. Trimming cost V 6 bases and J 6 bases, with 21 bases left between them. DNA for the CDR3: TGTGCCAGCAGGGCTACCGGGACTGGAACGAGCGAGCAGTACTTC. Its translation: CASRATGTGTSEQYF.

This chain connects TRBV5-1 to TRBJ2-1, with 9 bases identical to TRBD2. The CDR3 totals 17 residues. Germline-derived CDR1 and CDR2 are SGHRS and YFSETQ. The V segment lost 4 bases and the J segment 2 bases; nucleotides outside the gene matches: 10. DNA of the CDR3: TGCGCCAGCAGCCTGACTAGCGGAGTCAAAACCTACAATGAGCAGTTCTTC. Residues: CASSLTSGVKTYNEQFF.

The chain joins TRBV11-2 to TRBJ2-3, with TRBD2 as a possible D gene (6 bases). V lost 0 bases to trimming and J lost 1 base, with 11 bases between them. Per germline, CDR1 SGHAT and CDR2 FQNNGV. There are 16 residues in the CDR3. The DNA for the CDR3 is TGTGCCAGCAGCTTAGATCCCGCTAGCGGCACAGATACGCAGTATTTT. Amino acids: CASSLDPASGTDTQYF.

This chain joins TRBV7-6 and TRBJ1-1; unclear D gene. Looked up from germline, CDR1 is SGHVS and CDR2 is FNYEAQ. Trimming stripped 1 base from V and 0 bases from J, with 18 bases between. This CDR3 has 18 residues. As DNA, the CDR3 is TGTGCCAGCAGCTTAGATTCGGGTGGCAGCCTAATGAACACTGAAGCTTTCTTT. Its translation: CASSLDSGGSLMNTEAFF.

This clone was found once. The chain combines TRBV13 with TRBJ1-6, with 8 bases that match TRBD1. This CDR3 spans 14 amino acids. The ends lost 8 bases at V and 5 bases at J; junction bases unmatched: 5. The germline CDR1 and CDR2 sequences are PRHDT and FYEKMQ (reference sequence). The CDR3 sequence is CASRQGIDNSPLHF. DNA of the CDR3: TGTGCCAGCCGACAGGGGATAGATAATTCACCCCTCCACTTT.

The J gene is TRBJ1-1, the V gene TRBV5-6, with unresolved D. Trimming removed 2 bases from V and 0 bases from J, with 8 bases in between. The CDR3 is 14 amino acids. Germline V lookup: CDR1 SGHDT, CDR2 YYEEEE. The CDR3 nucleotides are TGTGCCAGCAGCTTTAGAGGTCTGAACACTGAAGCTTTCTTT. It specifies CASSFRGLNTEAFF.

The gene calls are TRBV21-1 and TRBJ2-3; no DNA check was done on the table's D call, TRBD2. TRBV21-1 is a known pseudogene. The CDR3 spans 15 residues. The CDR3 region is CASGDMEEPGDTQYF. The CDR3 coding sequence is TGTGCCAGCGGAGATATGGAAGAACCGGGGGATACGCAGTATTTT.

V and J are TRBV13 and TRBJ2-1; D perhaps matches TRBD1 (5 bases). V was shortened by 2 bases and J by 8 bases, with 13 bases between the two germline ends. This CDR3 comprises 14 residues. Germline loops: CDR1 PRHDT, CDR2 FYEKMQ (reference sequence). CDR3 DNA: TGTGCCAGCAGCTTACTTACAGGCTTCCATGAGCAGTTCTTC. It specifies CASSLLTGFHEQFF.

J is TRBJ1-5 and V is TRBV5-1, with 7 bases identical to TRBD1. This CDR3 spans 13 amino acids. Germline CDR1 SGHRS, CDR2 YFSETQ. V dropped 4 bases and J dropped 7; count of bases not matched to a gene: 5. CDR3 nucleotides: TGCGCCAGCAGCACAGGGGTGGGCCAGCCCCAGCATTTT. This sequence encodes CASSTGVGQPQHF.